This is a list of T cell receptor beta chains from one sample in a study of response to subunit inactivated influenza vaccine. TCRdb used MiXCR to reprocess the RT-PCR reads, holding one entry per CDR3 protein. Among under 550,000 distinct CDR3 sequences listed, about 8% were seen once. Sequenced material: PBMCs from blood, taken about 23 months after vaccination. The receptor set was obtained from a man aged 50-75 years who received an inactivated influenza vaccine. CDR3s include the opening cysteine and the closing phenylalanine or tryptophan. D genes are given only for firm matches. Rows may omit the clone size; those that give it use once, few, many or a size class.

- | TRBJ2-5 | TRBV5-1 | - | CASSSLGLQEETQYF | TGCGCCAGCAGCTCCCTCGGTCTTCAGGAAGAGACCCAGTACTTC
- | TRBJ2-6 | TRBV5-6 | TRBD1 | CASSRDRGSFFGANVLTF | TGTGCCAGCAGCAGGGACAGGGGGTCGTTCTTTGGGGCCAACGTCCTGACTTTC
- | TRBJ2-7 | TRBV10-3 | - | CAISESPRVSYEQYF | TGTGCCATCAGTGAGTCCCCGCGAGTGAGCTACGAGCAGTACTTC
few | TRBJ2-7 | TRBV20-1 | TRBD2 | CSARKGSGTFSSYEQYF | TGCAGTGCTCGGAAGGGTAGCGGGACTTTTAGCTCCTACGAGCAGTACTTC
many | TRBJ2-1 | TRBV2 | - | CASSVEERAKQFF | TGTGCCAGCAGTGTAGAGGAAAGGGCCAAGCAGTTCTTC
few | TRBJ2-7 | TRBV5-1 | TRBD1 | CASSASRGLDEQYF | TGCGCCAGCAGCGCTTCCAGGGGGCTGGACGAGCAGTACTTC
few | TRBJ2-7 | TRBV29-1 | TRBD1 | CSAKWDRLAEQYF | TGCAGCGCTAAGTGGGACAGGCTTGCGGAGCAGTACTTC
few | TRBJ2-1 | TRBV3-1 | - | CASSPGSNEQFF | TGTGCCAGCAGCCCTGGGAGCAATGAGCAGTTCTTC
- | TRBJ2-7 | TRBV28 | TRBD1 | CASSLKGDRGYF | TGTGCCAGCAGCCTAAAAGGGGACAGGGGGTACTTC
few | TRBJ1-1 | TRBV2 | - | CASSEWGALNTEAFF | TGTGCCAGCAGTGAATGGGGCGCATTGAACACTGAAGCTTTCTTT
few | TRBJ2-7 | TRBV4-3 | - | CASSQARAIGREQYF | TGCGCCAGCAGCCAGGCCCGGGCTATTGGGCGCGAGCAGTACTTC
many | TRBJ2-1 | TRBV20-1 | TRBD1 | CSARRQGAFNEQFF | TGCAGTGCTAGGAGGCAGGGGGCCTTTAATGAGCAGTTCTTC
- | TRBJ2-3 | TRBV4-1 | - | CASSRGLGTDTQYF | TGCGCCAGCAGTCGCGGACTGGGCACAGATACGCAGTATTTT
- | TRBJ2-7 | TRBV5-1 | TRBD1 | CASSNGQGTYEQYF | TGCGCCAGCAGCAACGGACAGGGGACCTACGAGCAGTACTTC
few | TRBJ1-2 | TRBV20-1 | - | CSASIPPDYYGYTF | TGCAGTGCTTCTATCCCCCCAGACTACTATGGCTACACCTTC
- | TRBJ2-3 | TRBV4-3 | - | CASSQDLRTDTQYF | TGCGCCAGCAGCCAAGATCTGCGCACAGATACGCAGTATTTT
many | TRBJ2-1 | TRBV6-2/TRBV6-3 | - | CASSKAGPPGEQFF | TGTGCCAGCAGCAAAGCAGGACCCCCGGGTGAGCAGTTCTTC
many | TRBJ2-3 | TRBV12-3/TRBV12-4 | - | CASTLGVYTQYF | TGTGCCAGCACCTTGGGGGTATATACGCAGTATTTT
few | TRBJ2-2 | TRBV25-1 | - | CASTGSPNTGELFF | TGTGCCAGCACAGGTTCGCCGAACACCGGGGAGCTGTTTTTT
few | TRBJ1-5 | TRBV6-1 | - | CASRLGGGQPQHF | TGTGCCAGCAGGCTTGGCGGGGGTCAGCCCCAGCATTTT
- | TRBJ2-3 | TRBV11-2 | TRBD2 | CASSPGTRLAGTDTQYF | TGTGCCAGCAGCCCCGGTACGAGACTAGCGGGCACAGATACGCAGTATTTT
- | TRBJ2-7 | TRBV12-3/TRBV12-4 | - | CASSQSGASEQYF | TGTGCCAGCAGCCAGAGTGGGGCGAGCGAGCAGTACTTC
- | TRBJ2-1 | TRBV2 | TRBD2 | CASSEAIGRGSGDNEQFF | TGTGCCAGCAGTGAAGCGATCGGGAGGGGTAGCGGGGACAATGAGCAGTTCTTC
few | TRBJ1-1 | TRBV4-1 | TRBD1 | CASSQDGAGGTEAFF | TGCGCCAGCAGCCAAGATGGTGCAGGGGGAACTGAAGCTTTCTTT
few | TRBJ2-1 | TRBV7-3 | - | CASSLFADPSNEQFF | TGTGCCAGCAGCTTATTTGCGGATCCAAGCAATGAGCAGTTCTTC
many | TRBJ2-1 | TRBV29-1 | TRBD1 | CSVDVRAGGNEQFF | TGCAGCGTTGATGTTCGTGCAGGGGGCAATGAGCAGTTCTTC
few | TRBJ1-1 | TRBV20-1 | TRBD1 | CSASSGTGANTEAFF | TGCAGTGCTAGTTCCGGGACAGGGGCCAACACTGAAGCTTTCTTT
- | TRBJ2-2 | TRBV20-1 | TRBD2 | CSASESGTSRYTGELFF | TGCAGTGCTAGCGAATCCGGGACTAGCCGATACACCGGGGAGCTGTTTTTT
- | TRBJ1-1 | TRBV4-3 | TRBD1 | CASSQDGEGGDEAFF | TGCGCCAGCAGCCAAGATGGAGAAGGGGGCGATGAAGCTTTCTTT
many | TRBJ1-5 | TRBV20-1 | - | CSARGTAETYSNQPQHF | TGCAGTGCTAGAGGAACGGCAGAGACTTATAGCAATCAGCCCCAGCATTTT
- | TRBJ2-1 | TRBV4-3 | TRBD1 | CASSPGQVVNEQFF | TGCGCCAGCAGCCCGGGACAGGTTGTTAATGAGCAGTTCTTC
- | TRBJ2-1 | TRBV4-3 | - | CASSQDGAGLGYNEQFF | TGCGCCAGCAGCCAAGATGGGGCAGGGCTGGGCTACAATGAGCAGTTCTTC
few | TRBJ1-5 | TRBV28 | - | CASRLMDQPQHF | TGTGCCAGCAGGTTGATGGATCAGCCCCAGCATTTT
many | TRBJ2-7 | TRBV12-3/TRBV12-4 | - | CASSFRFKVYEQYF | TGTGCCAGCAGTTTCAGATTCAAGGTCTACGAGCAGTACTTC
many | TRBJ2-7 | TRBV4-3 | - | CASSRGRHGYEQYF | TGCGCCAGCAGTCGCGGACGTCACGGATACGAGCAGTACTTC
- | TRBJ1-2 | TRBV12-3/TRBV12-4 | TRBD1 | CASSSWGTANYGYTF | TGTGCCAGCAGTTCTTGGGGGACAGCTAACTATGGCTACACCTTC
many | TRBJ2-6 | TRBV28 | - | CASSSAEVWANVLTF | TGTGCCAGCAGTTCCGCGGAGGTTTGGGCCAACGTCCTGACTTTC
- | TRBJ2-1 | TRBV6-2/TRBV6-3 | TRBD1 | CASRQLGGWEQFF | TGTGCCAGCAGACAGCTAGGGGGCTGGGAGCAGTTCTTC
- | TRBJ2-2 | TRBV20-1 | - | CSASIGGGNTGELFF | TGCAGTGCTAGTATCGGGGGAGGGAACACCGGGGAGCTGTTTTTT
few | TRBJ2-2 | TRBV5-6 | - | CASSSEYGERELFF | TGTGCCAGCAGCTCGGAATACGGGGAGCGGGAGCTGTTTTTT
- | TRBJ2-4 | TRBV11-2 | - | CASSRTGFRHIQYF | TGTGCCAGCAGCCGAACAGGGTTTCGTCACATTCAGTACTTC
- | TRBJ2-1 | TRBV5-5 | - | CASSLRLGTYNEQFF | TGTGCCAGCAGCTTGCGGTTGGGGACCTACAATGAGCAGTTCTTC
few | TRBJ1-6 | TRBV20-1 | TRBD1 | CSASTGGRSPLHF | TGCAGTGCTAGTACAGGGGGGAGGTCACCCCTCCACTTT
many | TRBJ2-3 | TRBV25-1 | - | CASRQFSTDTQYF | TGTGCCAGCAGACAGTTCAGCACAGATACGCAGTATTTT
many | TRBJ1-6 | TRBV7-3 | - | CASSPGSGNSPLHF | TGTGCCAGCAGTCCCGGCTCTGGAAATTCACCCCTCCACTTT